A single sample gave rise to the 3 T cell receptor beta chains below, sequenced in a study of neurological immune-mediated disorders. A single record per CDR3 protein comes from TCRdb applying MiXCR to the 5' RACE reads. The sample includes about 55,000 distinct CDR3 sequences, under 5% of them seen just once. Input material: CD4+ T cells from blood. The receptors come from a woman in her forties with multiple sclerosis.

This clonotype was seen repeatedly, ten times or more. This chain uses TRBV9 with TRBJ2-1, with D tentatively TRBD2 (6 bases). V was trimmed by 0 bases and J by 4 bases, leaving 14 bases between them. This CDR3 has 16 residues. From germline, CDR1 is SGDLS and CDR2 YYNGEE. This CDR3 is CASSVGGWGVYNEQFF. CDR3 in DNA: TGTGCCAGCAGCGTAGGGGGTTGGGGGGTTTACAATGAGCAGTTCTTC.

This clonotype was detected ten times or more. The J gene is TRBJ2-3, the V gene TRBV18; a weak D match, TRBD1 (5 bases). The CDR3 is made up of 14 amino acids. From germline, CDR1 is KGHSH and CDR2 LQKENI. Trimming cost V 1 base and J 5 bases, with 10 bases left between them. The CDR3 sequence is CASSPLGVGDTQYF. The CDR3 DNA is TGTGCCAGCTCACCACTAGGGGTAGGAGATACGCAGTATTTT.

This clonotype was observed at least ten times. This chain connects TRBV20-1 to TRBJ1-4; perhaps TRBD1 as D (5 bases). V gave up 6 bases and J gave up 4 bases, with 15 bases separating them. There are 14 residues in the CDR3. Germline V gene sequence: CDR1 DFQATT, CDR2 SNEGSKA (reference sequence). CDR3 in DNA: TGCAGTGCCCCTGGGGCAGGGCGTAATGAAAAACTGTTTTTT. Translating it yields CSAPGAGRNEKLFF.